This entry lists 29 T cell receptor beta chains sequenced from one sample in a study of blood T cell repertoires in COVID-19. Generated by immunoSEQ multiplex PCR, the TCRdb table keeps only in-frame clones and is missing some. Of tens of thousands of clones in the sample, approximately 84% were seen once. Sequenced input: peripheral blood. The receptor source for this set is a human donor in a cohort sampled during active COVID-19.

The gene calls are TRBV11-3 and TRBJ2-1, with D tentatively TRBD2 (6 bases). Between the trimmed V and J ends, which lost 5 bases and 4 bases, there was a span of 15 bases. There are 15 residues in the CDR3. Looked up from germline, CDR1 is SGHNT and CDR2 is YENEEA. CDR3 DNA: TGTGCCAGCAGCGCTTATAGCGGCGATTACAATGAGCAGTTCTTC. It translates to CASSAYSGDYNEQFF.

The chain carries TRBV6-5 and TRBJ2-1; D may be TRBD1 (6 bases). Germline V gene data show CDR1 as MNHEY and CDR2 as SVGAGI. V shed 8 bases and J shed 4 bases, with 18 bases lying between them. The CDR3 spans 15 residues. The CDR3 nucleotides read TGTGCCAGCGGATCACAGGGAGAGGTATACAATGAGCAGTTCTTC. Encoded protein: CASGSQGEVYNEQFF.

This clone was detected a few times. V gene TRBV7-9 combines with J gene TRBJ2-2; 7 nucleotides line up with TRBD2. V was clipped by 11 bases and J by 4 bases; unmatched bases: 10. CDR3 size: 14 residues. Germline V gene data show CDR1 as SEHNR and CDR2 as FQNEAQ (reference sequence). CDR3 nucleotide sequence: TGTGCCCTGGGAGGGGATGTTGTCACCGGGGAGCTGTTTTTT. Protein sequence: CALGGDVVTGELFF.

The V call is TRBV27, the J call TRBJ2-1; 10 bases map to TRBD2. The CDR3 is 16 amino acids. CDR1 and CDR2 (germline): MNHEY, SMNVEV (reference sequence). Trimming cost V 3 bases and J 1 base; bases outside gene matches: 3. DNA of the CDR3: TGTGCCAGCAGTTTTCTAGCGGGGGATTCCTACAATGAGCAGTTCTTC. Its translation: CASSFLAGDSYNEQFF.

The chain uses TRBV3-1 (or the pseudogene TRBV3-2) and TRBJ2-7, with 9 bases identical to TRBD2. This CDR3 is built from 14 residues. The trim removed 3 bases at V and 3 bases at J, leaving 3 bases unmatched. Germline values: CDR1 LGHDT, CDR2 YNNKEL (reference sequence). CDR3 coding DNA: TGTGCCAGCAGCCACATTAGCGGGGGCTACGAGCAGTACTTC. Amino acids: CASSHISGGYEQYF.

V and J are TRBV5-1 and TRBJ2-3, with D possibly being TRBD2 (6 bases). This CDR3 comprises 16 residues. Germline assignment: CDR1 SGHRS and CDR2 YFSETQ. Trimming removed 0 bases at V and 3 bases at J, with 14 bases between. The CDR3 DNA sequence: TGCGCCAGCAGCTTGGAAGCGAGCGGGTCAACAGATACGCAGTATTTT. This encodes CASSLEASGSTDTQYF.

This CDR3 reads CASSLGGQAIQRDGYTF. Written as DNA, the CDR3 is TGTGCCAGCAGCTTGGGGGGACAGGCCATTCAAAGGGATGGCTACACCTTC. The chain is built from TRBV5-6 and TRBJ1-2; 8 positions agree with TRBD1. The CDR3 runs 17 residues. Germline CDR1 reads SGHDT; CDR2 reads YYEEEE. V was clipped by 0 bases and J by 6 bases; unmatched bases: 13.

The chain couples TRBV7-2 to TRBJ2-1, with a tentative D call TRBD2 (6 bases). Trimming took off 5 bases at V and 1 base at J, with 15 bases between the two ends. The germline CDR1 and CDR2 sequences are SGHTA and FQGNSA. CDR3 size: 16 residues. The CDR3 spells CASSPPSGRSYNEQFF. The CDR3 DNA reads TGTGCCAGCAGCCCTCCGTCCGGGAGATCCTACAATGAGCAGTTCTTC. Variable domain in full (rest from reference TRBV7-2 and TRBJ2-1): GAGVSQSPSNKVTEKGKDVELRCDPISGHTALYWYRQSLGQGLEFLIYFQGNSAPDKSGLPSDRFSAERTGGSVSTLTIQRTQQEDSAVYLCASSPPSGRSYNEQFFGPGTRLTVL.

This clone was detected once. The chain links TRBV11-3 to TRBJ2-1, with D maybe TRBD2 (7 bases). The germline V gene encodes CDR1 SGHNT and CDR2 YENEEA. This CDR3 spans 15 amino acids. Trimming removed 5 bases from V and 5 bases from J, with 16 bases in between. Here the CDR3 reads CASSGGLRGHNEQFF. In DNA form, the CDR3 reads TGTGCCAGCAGCGGGGGGCTGCGGGGGCACAATGAGCAGTTCTTC. Together with reference TRBV11-3 and TRBJ2-1, the CDR3 gives the full variable domain: EAGVVQSPRYKIIEKKQPVAFWCNPISGHNTLYWYLQNLGQGPELLIRYENEEAVDDSQLPKDRFSAERLKGVDSTLKIQPAELGDSAVYLCASSGGLRGHNEQFFGPGTRLTVL.

The V gene is TRBV28, the J gene TRBJ1-1; TRBD1 is a possible D gene (5 bases). Trimming removed 5 bases at V and 10 bases at J, with 14 bases between. The CDR3 runs 12 residues. Looked up from germline, CDR1 is MDHEN and CDR2 is SYDVKM. This chain's CDR3 is CASSNLGEAAFF. The CDR3 bases are TGTGCCAGCAGTAACTTAGGGGAGGCAGCTTTCTTT.

As DNA, the CDR3 is TGTGCCAGTACCTTACCGACAGGGTCAAGAAGGGCTTTCTTT. This encodes CASTLPTGSRRAFF. The V call is TRBV19, the J call TRBJ1-1, with 7 bases lining up with TRBD1. J was trimmed by 11 bases and V by 7 bases; bases with no gene match: 16. Per germline, CDR1 LNHDA and CDR2 SQIVND (reference sequence). The CDR3 covers 14 residues. The whole variable domain, filled in from reference TRBV19 and TRBJ1-1, reads DGGITQSPKYLFRKEGQNVTLSCEQNLNHDAMYWYRQDPGQGLRLIYYSQIVNDFQKGDIAEGYSVSREKKESFPLTVTSAQKNPTAFYLCASTLPTGSRRAFFGQGTRLTVV.

The CDR3 sequence: CASSVATRGQETQYF. For the CDR3, the DNA is TGTGCCAGCAGCGTAGCTACTCGGGGGCAAGAGACCCAGTACTTC. The V and J genes are TRBV9 and TRBJ2-5; perhaps TRBD2 as D (6 bases). Germline V lookup: CDR1 SGDLS, CDR2 YYNGEE. V shed 0 bases and J shed 2 bases, with 11 bases lying between them. The CDR3 has 15 amino acids.

V and J are TRBV5-1 and TRBJ2-7; D remains ambiguous. Per germline, CDR1 SGHRS and CDR2 YFSETQ. The CDR3 length is 14 residues. V lost 2 bases, J lost 3 bases, and 12 bases lay in between. The DNA for the CDR3 is TGCGCCAGCAGCTTAAGCACTACTGTCTACGAGCAGTACTTC. Translation: CASSLSTTVYEQYF.

This chain joins TRBV19 and TRBJ1-2; TRBD1 aligns across 9 bases. CDR1 and CDR2 from the germline V gene are LNHDA and SQIVND (reference sequence). Unmatched junction bases numbered 8, after V lost 7 bases and J lost 5 bases. CDR3 length equals 14 residues. Written as DNA, the CDR3 is TGTGCCAGTAACTATGGACAGGGGCTTTATGGCTACACCTTC. Translation gives CASNYGQGLYGYTF.

The V and J genes are TRBV18 and TRBJ2-2; TRBD1 agrees at 7 bases. With V trimmed by 7 bases and J by 2 bases, 4 bases remained unmatched. Germline CDR1 is KGHSH and CDR2 is LQKENI. The CDR3 is made up of 14 amino acids. In DNA, the CDR3 is TGTGCCAGCTTACGGACAGGAAACACCGGGGAGCTGTTTTTT. The encoded protein is CASLRTGNTGELFF.

The chain joins TRBV3-1 (or the pseudogene TRBV3-2) to TRBJ2-7; 13 bases are shared with TRBD2. The V gene's germline CDR1 is LGHDT and CDR2 YNNKEL (reference sequence). This CDR3 is built from 18 residues. V lost 3 bases, J lost 0 bases, and 8 bases stayed unmatched. In DNA form, the CDR3 reads TGTGCCAGCAGCCACGGAGGACTAGCGGGGGAAACCTCCTACGAGCAGTACTTC. This translates into CASSHGGLAGETSYEQYF.

The chain combines TRBV19 with TRBJ2-5; 10 positions match TRBD2. The CDR3 totals 15 residues. From germline, CDR1 is LNHDA and CDR2 SQIVND (reference sequence). Trimming took 3 bases from V and 5 from J; bases not matched to a gene: 6. CDR3: CASSIIAGGRETQYF. The CDR3 nucleotides read TGTGCCAGTAGTATCATAGCGGGAGGAAGGGAGACCCAGTACTTC.

This chain connects TRBV2 to TRBJ2-3; TRBD1 matches 8 bases. V lost 2 bases to trimming and J lost 5 bases; unmatched junction nucleotides: 9. The CDR3 has 16 amino acids. Looked up from germline, CDR1 is SNHLY and CDR2 is FYNNEI. In DNA, the CDR3 is TGTGCCAGCAGTGAAAGCTTGGACAGGGTTAAAGATACGCAGTATTTT. Its protein product is CASSESLDRVKDTQYF.

This chain connects TRBV28 to TRBJ1-1, with TRBD1 matching over 8 bases. CDR1 is MDHEN and CDR2 is SYDVKM in the germline V gene. Trimming cost V 7 bases and J 2 bases; bases outside gene matches: 6. This CDR3 spans 14 amino acids. The CDR3 sequence is CASTQGDLNTEAFF. The CDR3 region has the DNA TGTGCCAGCACACAGGGGGACCTAAACACTGAAGCTTTCTTT.

The chain couples TRBV2 to TRBJ2-1; TRBD2 matches at 9 bases. Germline lookup yields CDR1 SNHLY and CDR2 FYNNEI. The CDR3 has 17 residues. Trimming at V came to 5 bases and at J to 6 bases, leaving 14 bases not matched to a gene. The CDR3: CASSTRLAGGIVNEQFF. CDR3 sequence (DNA): TGTGCCAGCAGTACTCGCCTGGCGGGAGGGATCGTCAATGAGCAGTTCTTC.

The chain recombines TRBV5-5 with TRBJ1-2; a possible D gene is TRBD1 (5 bases). CDR1 is SGHKS, CDR2 YYEKEE, per germline (reference sequence). This CDR3 has 13 amino acids. Trimming removed 0 bases at V and 7 bases at J, with 10 bases between. CDR3 region: CASSLGQGGGYTF. The CDR3 DNA follows: TGTGCCAGCAGCTTGGGGCAGGGAGGTGGCTACACCTTC.

This clone showed up just a few times. This sequence joins TRBV6-5 and TRBJ1-2; TRBD1 matches at 7 bases. Germline V gene lookup returns CDR1 MNHEY and CDR2 SVGAGI. V shed 5 bases and J 7 bases; nucleotides not matched to a gene: 7. This CDR3 region has 13 residues. This CDR3 reads CASSTGAGGGYTF. DNA for the CDR3: TGTGCCAGCAGTACAGGGGCCGGGGGTGGCTACACCTTC.

This chain links TRBV9 with TRBJ1-2; D is unresolved. The CDR3 sequence is 14 residues long. Trimming pared 5 bases from V and 2 bases from J, leaving 13 bases between. Germline CDR1 is SGDLS and CDR2 is YYNGEE. The CDR3 loop reads CASRDFRGNYGYTF. In DNA, the CDR3 is TGTGCCAGCAGGGACTTTCGAGGCAACTATGGCTACACCTTC.

The chain joins TRBV5-1 to TRBJ1-4; D is unclear. CDR1 and CDR2 from the germline V gene are SGHRS and YFSETQ. This CDR3 has 14 amino acids. Trimming took off 4 bases at V and 8 bases at J, with 15 bases between the two ends. The CDR3 region is CASSPGYAGEKLFF. CDR3 DNA: TGCGCCAGCAGCCCGGGGTATGCGGGGGAAAAACTGTTTTTT. Complete variable domain (other parts from reference TRBV5-1 and TRBJ1-4): KAGVTQTPRYLIKTRGQQVTLSCSPISGHRSVSWYQQTPGQGLQFLFEYFSETQRNKGNFPGRFSGRQFSNSRSEMNVSTLELGDSALYLCASSPGYAGEKLFFGSGTQLSVL.

The chain combines TRBV10-3 with TRBJ2-7; the match to TRBD1 covers 8 bases. The CDR3 covers 14 residues. J was trimmed by 5 bases and V by 4 bases; bases with no gene match: 7. Germline values: CDR1 ENHRY, CDR2 SYGVKD. CDR3 nucleotide sequence: TGTGCCATCAGTGTGGGGACAGGCGGCCACGAGCAGTACTTC. This encodes CAISVGTGGHEQYF.

The chain carries TRBV12-5 and TRBJ2-1, with 15 positions matching TRBD2. The V and J ends lost 0 bases and 1 base, in that order; junction bases with no gene match: 13. The CDR3 consists of 22 residues. Germline CDR1 is LGHNT and CDR2 is FRNRAP. The CDR3 spells CASGLVTLGLAGGVGSYNEQFF. CDR3 nucleotide sequence: TGTGCTAGTGGTTTGGTAACCCTAGGACTAGCGGGGGGGGTTGGATCCTACAATGAGCAGTTCTTC.

This chain joins TRBV6-5 and TRBJ2-1; tentative D call: TRBD1 (5 bases). The CDR3 length is 15 residues. CDR1 is MNHEY, CDR2 SVGAGI, per germline. Trimming removed 8 bases from V and 2 bases from J, with 16 bases in between. This CDR3 reads CASSAGTGAYNEQFF. The CDR3 coding sequence is TGTGCCAGCTCCGCCGGAACAGGAGCCTACAATGAGCAGTTCTTC.

The CDR3 is CASSLGSQNNSPLHF. The CDR3 nucleotides are TGTGCCAGCAGCTTAGGTTCCCAGAATAATTCACCCCTCCACTTT. This chain uses TRBV7-2 with TRBJ1-6; no clear D gene. Trimming stripped 1 base from V and 5 bases from J, with 9 bases between. Germline V gives CDR1 SGHTA, CDR2 FQGNSA. This CDR3 comprises 15 residues.

The chain recombines TRBV9 with TRBJ2-1, with TRBD2 identical over 9 bases. The junction had 9 bases not matched to a gene; V was cut back by 5 bases and J by 6 bases. Germline-derived CDR1 and CDR2 are SGDLS and YYNGEE. The CDR3 loop spans 15 amino acids. DNA of the CDR3: TGTGCCAGCAGTGATTTAGCGGGAGAACCCAATGAGCAGTTCTTC. It yields the protein CASSDLAGEPNEQFF. The whole variable domain, filled in from reference TRBV9 and TRBJ2-1, reads DSGVTQTPKHLITATGQRVTLRCSPRSGDLSVYWYQQSLDQGLQFLIQYYNGEERAKGNILERFSAQQFPDLHSELNLSSLELGDSALYFCASSDLAGEPNEQFFGPGTRLTVL.